The next 27 T cell receptor beta chains were all read from a single sample in a study of post-analysis software for immune sequencing data. Study-wide points: Higher frequency in patients than in controls was seen for about five TRBV segments, with TRBV5-6, TRBV5-1 and TRBV20-1 among them.

TCR beta cDNA libraries had unique molecular identifiers. TCRdb processed the PCR reads anew with MiXCR; each CDR3 protein has one entry. The sample lists about 460,000 distinct CDR3 sequences; roughly 45% were seen once. No antigen has been identified for these receptors. Source material: blood. Receptors originate from a girl under 18 with multiple sclerosis.

The gene calls are TRBV7-8 and TRBJ2-7, with D possibly TRBD1 on 5 matching bases. V was pared by 1 base and J by 6 bases, with 16 bases between. Looked up from germline, CDR1 is SGHVS and CDR2 is FQNEAQ. The CDR3 has 15 amino acids. CDR3 amino acids: CASSLVSDSRGEQYF. Here the CDR3 DNA reads TGTGCCAGCAGCTTAGTGTCGGATTCAAGGGGCGAGCAGTACTTC.

The V call is TRBV7-2, the J call TRBJ2-4, with TRBD2 identical over 10 bases. Per germline, CDR1 SGHTA and CDR2 FQGNSA. V gave up 2 bases and J gave up 1 base; unmatched junction bases: 2. There are 16 residues in the CDR3. In DNA form, the CDR3 reads TGTGCCAGCAGCTTAAGCGGGGGGGGGGCCAAAAACATTCAGTACTTC. Translated: CASSLSGGGAKNIQYF.

This clonotype came up many times. V and J are TRBV27 and TRBJ2-7; 7 nucleotides line up with TRBD1. This CDR3 contains 16 residues. Germline values: CDR1 MNHEY, CDR2 SMNVEV (reference sequence). V lost 5 bases, J lost 0 bases, and 10 bases stayed unmatched. The CDR3, as DNA: TGTGCCAGCAGTCCTCCCGGGACAGCCAACTCCTACGAGCAGTACTTC. Amino acid sequence: CASSPPGTANSYEQYF.

The chain carries TRBV9 and TRBJ2-1; 11 bases fit TRBD2. The CDR3 has 16 amino acids. Unmatched junction bases numbered 3, after V lost 0 bases and J lost 4 bases. CDR1 is SGDLS and CDR2 is YYNGEE in the germline V gene. DNA of the CDR3: TGTGCCAGCAGCGTAGCAGTAGCGGGAGGGTACAATGAGCAGTTCTTC. Protein sequence: CASSVAVAGGYNEQFF.

As for this clonotype: One end of the junction varies from germline; a read error may be responsible. The chain joins TRBV25-1 to TRBJ1-4; D remains unclear. Germline V CDR1 and CDR2: MGHDK, SYGVNS. This CDR3 spans 14 amino acids. CDR3 nucleotide sequence: TGTGCCAGCAGTGAAGGTCCACCTAATGAAAAACGGTTTTTT. This sequence encodes CASSEGPPNEKRFF.

About this clonotype itself: At one end, the junction sequence differs from germline, possibly due to a read error. This chain joins TRBV20-1 and TRBJ2-6, with D possibly TRBD1 on 5 matching bases. The CDR3 covers 13 residues. Germline loops: CDR1 DFQATT, CDR2 SNEGSKA (reference sequence). CDR3 sequence reads: CSAHFSGANVLTF. The DNA of the CDR3 is TGCAGTGCTCACTTCTCTGGGGCCAACGTCCTAACTTTC.

This clonotype was observed a handful of times. The chain is built from TRBV24-1 and TRBJ1-5; TRBD1 matches at 10 bases. CDR1 and CDR2 from the germline V gene are KGHDR and SFDVKD. Losses at the gene ends were 3 bases for V and 3 bases for J; bases not matched to a gene: 4. The CDR3 spans 16 residues. Here the CDR3 DNA reads TGTGCCACCAGTGATGGGGGACAGGGGTCCAATCAGCCCCAGCATTTT. Translating it yields CATSDGGQGSNQPQHF.

The V gene is TRBV4-1, the J gene TRBJ2-4; D gene ambiguous. Germline V gene data show CDR1 as MGHRA and CDR2 as YSYEKL. The germline V and J ends were trimmed by 8 bases and 6 bases, with 11 bases remaining between them. The CDR3 contains 12 residues. The CDR3 protein is CASGKKGNIQYF. The CDR3 nucleotides read TGCGCCAGCGGGAAGAAGGGAAACATTCAGTACTTC.

This chain links TRBV28 with TRBJ2-6; D call uncertain. Per germline, CDR1 MDHEN and CDR2 SYDVKM. CDR3 length: 14 amino acids. V was shortened by 6 bases and J by 8 bases, with 14 bases between the two germline ends. The CDR3 coding sequence is TGTGCCAGCAGCCCCAGGTCCAATTCCAACGTCCTGACTTTC. Protein sequence: CASSPRSNSNVLTF.

CDR3 protein: CASSYSPGETQYF. The CDR3 coding sequence is TGTGCCAGCAGTTACTCCCCCGGAGAGACCCAGTACTTC. The chain uses TRBV6-6 and TRBJ2-5, with D hard to call. The CDR3 extends over 13 amino acids. Germline CDR1 is MNHNY and CDR2 is SVGAGI (reference sequence). The ends were cut back, 0 bases at V and 4 bases at J, with 6 bases in the middle.

The chain recombines TRBV28 with TRBJ2-5; tentative D call: TRBD1 (6 bases). Germline-derived CDR1 and CDR2 are MDHEN and SYDVKM. V lost 8 bases and J 7 bases, leaving 20 bases between the germline ends. The length of the CDR3 is 14 residues. The CDR3: CASWETNRDGTQYF. CDR3 in DNA: TGTGCCAGCTGGGAGACGAACAGGGATGGGACCCAGTACTTC.

This clonotype turned up a few times. The chain combines TRBV7-6 with TRBJ2-3; D is unresolved. The germline V gene has CDR1 SGHVS and CDR2 FNYEAQ. The CDR3 is made up of 12 amino acids. Trimming removed 5 bases from V and 3 bases from J, with 6 bases in between. CDR3 in DNA: TGTGCCAGCAGCAACCCGACAGATACGCAGTATTTT. This translates into CASSNPTDTQYF.

This chain links TRBV5-1 with TRBJ1-4; D call uncertain. V gave up 0 bases and J gave up 0 bases, with 18 bases separating them. Germline CDR1 SGHRS, CDR2 YFSETQ. This CDR3 is 19 amino acids long. CDR3 sequence (DNA): TGCGCCAGCAGCTTGGTAGCCCTGGGAACCGGCACAACTAATGAAAAACTGTTTTTT. Protein product: CASSLVALGTGTTNEKLFF.

This clonotype has only a few counts. This chain connects TRBV5-1 to TRBJ2-7, with TRBD1 matching 7 bases. V gave up 0 bases and J gave up 0 bases; unmatched junction bases: 3. This CDR3 is 15 amino acids long. Germline V lookup: CDR1 SGHRS, CDR2 YFSETQ. The CDR3 is CASSLGGGDSYEQYF. The CDR3, as DNA: TGCGCCAGCAGCTTGGGAGGGGGCGACTCCTACGAGCAGTACTTC.

This chain links TRBV3-1 with TRBJ2-1, with a possible D match to TRBD2 (5 bases). This CDR3 contains 17 residues. The germline CDR1 and CDR2 sequences are LGHDT and YNNKEL (reference sequence). V was clipped by 0 bases and J by 7 bases, with 19 bases between them. The CDR3 sequence: CASSQDRLALSQNEQFF. The CDR3 DNA sequence: TGTGCCAGCAGCCAAGATAGGCTAGCCCTTTCCCAAAATGAGCAGTTCTTC.

V gene TRBV29-1 combines with J gene TRBJ2-1; D possibly corresponds to TRBD2 (5 bases). CDR1 is SQVTM and CDR2 is ANQGSEA in the germline V gene. This CDR3 is built from 15 residues. Trimming removed 5 bases at V and 2 bases at J, with 16 bases between. Here the CDR3 DNA reads TGCAGCGTTTCAACGGAGGTAGAGACCTACAATGAGCAGTTCTTC. It specifies CSVSTEVETYNEQFF.

A few counts support this clonotype. The chain combines TRBV12-3 or TRBV12-4 with TRBJ2-1; 10 nucleotides agree with TRBD2. CDR3 size: 19 residues. Trimming removed 7 bases from V and 0 bases from J; junction bases left unmatched: 15. Here the CDR3 reads CASIQWGTSVGYSYNEQFF. CDR3 nucleotide sequence: TGTGCCAGCATTCAATGGGGGACTAGCGTGGGTTACTCCTACAATGAGCAGTTCTTC.

CDR3 DNA sequence: TGTGCCAGCAGCTTAGACGACTTCTCGTCCGGCGAAAAACTGTTTTTT. Translating gives CASSLDDFSSGEKLFF. The V call is TRBV7-9, the J call TRBJ1-4; D unclear. This CDR3 is 16 amino acids long. V lost 1 base to trimming and J lost 8 bases, with 17 bases between them. Germline CDR1 is SEHNR and CDR2 is FQNEAQ (reference sequence).

This sequence joins TRBV5-1 and TRBJ1-1; D is perhaps TRBD1 (5 bases). The CDR3 extends over 14 amino acids. CDR1 is SGHRS, CDR2 YFSETQ, per germline. V dropped 4 bases and J dropped 1 base, with 11 bases sitting between them. This chain's CDR3 is CASSPTGANTEAFF. In DNA form, the CDR3 reads TGCGCCAGCAGCCCGACTGGGGCGAACACTGAAGCTTTCTTT.

V is TRBV20-1 and J is TRBJ2-3, with a weak D call TRBD2 (6 bases). Germline V CDR1 and CDR2: DFQATT, SNEGSKA (reference sequence). Trimming pared 0 bases from V and 5 bases from J, leaving 6 bases between. The CDR3 loop spans 12 amino acids. CDR3 sequence reads: CSAREGGDTQYF. The CDR3 nucleotides read TGCAGTGCTAGAGAGGGGGGAGATACGCAGTATTTT.

This clonotype was seen only a few times. The V gene is TRBV7-3, the J gene TRBJ1-6; D is unresolved. This CDR3 region has 15 residues. Trimming cost V 2 bases and J 6 bases, with 11 bases left between them. Germline loops: CDR1 SGHTA, CDR2 FQGTGA. The CDR3 reads CASSLGGRSNSPLHF. The CDR3 DNA sequence: TGTGCCAGCAGCTTAGGCGGGAGGAGTAATTCACCCCTCCACTTT. Variable domain in full (rest from reference TRBV7-3 and TRBJ1-6): GAGVSQTPSNKVTEKGKYVELRCDPISGHTALYWYRQSLGQGPEFLIYFQGTGAADDSGLPNDRFFAVRPEGSVSTLKIQRTERGDSAVYLCASSLGGRSNSPLHFGNGTRLTVT.

This clonotype was seen more than once but under ten times. This chain joins TRBV12-3 or TRBV12-4 and TRBJ1-4; D is uncertain. Trimming pared 6 bases from V and 7 bases from J, leaving 12 bases between. The CDR3 is 13 amino acids. CDR3 in amino acids: CASSLGLSEKLFF. The CDR3 coding sequence is TGTGCCAGCAGCCTTGGGTTAAGTGAAAAACTGTTTTTT.

The chain uses TRBV12-3 or TRBV12-4 and TRBJ2-5, with TRBD2 identical over 9 bases. V lost 6 bases and J lost 10; bases outside the gene matches: 15. The CDR3 consists of 15 residues. The CDR3 DNA is TGTGCCAGCAGGCCTCCGGGGCTAGCGGGGACCAACCAGTACTTC. This sequence encodes CASRPPGLAGTNQYF.

The chain has TRBV7-9 and TRBJ2-4; D may match TRBD1 or TRBD2 (5 bases each). There are 14 residues in the CDR3. V lost 3 bases and J lost 4, with 10 bases in between. From germline, CDR1 is SEHNR and CDR2 FQNEAQ (reference sequence). CDR3 nucleotides: TGTGCCAGCAGCTTGGACACTAGGAAAAACATTCAGTACTTC. It codes for CASSLDTRKNIQYF.

The table lists this clonotype with a few counts. The CDR3 DNA sequence: TGCAGTGCTACCGGACTAGCGGTTACGAACACCGGGGAGCTGTTTTTT. Amino acids: CSATGLAVTNTGELFF. The chain carries TRBV20-1 and TRBJ2-2; 10 bases are shared with TRBD2. V trimming: 4 bases; J trimming: 0 bases; junction bases outside the gene matches: 5. CDR1 is DFQATT, CDR2 SNEGSKA, per germline (reference sequence). The CDR3 extends over 16 amino acids.

A few counts support this clonotype. The genes are TRBV20-1 and TRBJ1-2; no clear D gene. Germline CDR1 reads DFQATT; CDR2 reads SNEGSKA (reference sequence). The CDR3 is 11 amino acids. V lost 5 bases and J lost 6, with 10 bases in between. CDR3 DNA sequence: TGCAGTGCTTCAAACCGCGATGGCTACACCTTC. Its protein product is CSASNRDGYTF.

The chain is built from TRBV15 and TRBJ2-1; 13 bases are shared with TRBD2. The CDR3 totals 20 residues. Trimming at V came to 2 bases and at J to 3 bases, leaving 13 bases not matched to a gene. The germline gives CDR1 LNHNV, CDR2 YYDKDF (reference sequence). The CDR3 nucleotides read TGTGCCACCAGCAGACTAGGACTAGCGGGAGCCCTACTGGACTACAATGAGCAGTTCTTC. Its translation is CATSRLGLAGALLDYNEQFF.